These T cell receptor beta chains were read from a single sample in a study of cytomegalovirus exposure and HLA in healthy donors. Clones were read by immunoSEQ multiplex PCR, and TCRdb kept only the in-frame ones, dropping some. The sample carries 150,000 or so clones, approximately 80% recorded once. The material sequenced was PBMCs. Receptor source: a woman in her thirties or forties in good health and CMV-seropositive. Each CDR3 is given with its conserved first and last residue. A D gene is named only where the DNA matches it firmly. Size tells how often a clone was seen (once, few, many) or the class of an expanded clone, and some rows leave it out.

d_gene	abundance	v_gene	len	j_gene	CDR3aa	CDR3nt
.	.	TRBV7-9	12	TRBJ2-3	CASSPLADTQYF	TGTGCCAGCAGCCCCCTAGCGGATACGCAGTATTTT
TRBD2	.	TRBV5-4	16	TRBJ2-1	CASSKGGTSGGGEQFF	TGTGCCAGCAGCAAAGGAGGGACTAGCGGCGGGGGTGAGCAGTTCTTC
TRBD2	.	TRBV5-1	14	TRBJ2-1	CASSSSGSYNEQFF	TGCGCCAGCAGCTCTAGCGGCTCCTACAATGAGCAGTTCTTC
.	.	TRBV18	15	TRBJ2-3	CASSPFRSRRDTQYF	TGTGCCAGCTCACCCTTTAGGTCTAGGAGAGATACGCAGTATTTT
.	.	TRBV12-5	11	TRBJ2-3	CASGITDTQYF	TGTGCTAGTGGCATCACAGATACGCAGTATTTT
.	.	TRBV6-6	13	TRBJ2-2	CASSRTSGGELFF	TGTGCCAGCAGCAGGACTTCCGGCGGGGAGCTGTTTTTT
.	.	TRBV6-5	15	TRBJ1-5	CASRKGPRGNQPQHF	TGTGCCAGCCGGAAGGGGCCTAGGGGCAATCAGCCCCAGCATTTT
.	.	TRBV5-1	15	TRBJ2-7	CASSLNQGSSYEQYF	TGCGCCAGCAGCTTGAATCAGGGATCCTCCTACGAGCAGTACTTC
.	.	TRBV18	15	TRBJ1-2	CASSPPGGARYGYTF	TGTGCCAGCTCACCTCCGGGGGGCGCAAGGTATGGCTACACCTTC
TRBD2	.	TRBV27	15	TRBJ2-1	CASSSPLAGGYEQFF	TGTGCCAGCAGTAGTCCCCTAGCGGGAGGGTATGAGCAGTTCTTC
TRBD2	.	TRBV10-2	14	TRBJ2-1	CASAQRGMYNEQFF	TGCGCCAGCGCCCAGCGGGGGATGTACAATGAGCAGTTCTTC
.	.	TRBV28	14	TRBJ1-5	CASSLLRDNQPQHF	TGTGCCAGCAGTTTACTCAGGGACAATCAGCCCCAGCATTTT
.	.	TRBV5-6	14	TRBJ2-5	CASSRGTLQETQYF	TGTGCCAGCAGCCGGGGGACTCTCCAAGAGACCCAGTACTTC
.	.	TRBV15	13	TRBJ1-5	CATSGQINQPQHF	TGTGCCACCAGCGGGCAGATAAATCAGCCCCAGCATTTT
.	.	TRBV5-4	14	TRBJ2-5	CASSLALAKKTQYF	TGTGCCAGCAGCTTGGCGCTAGCCAAGAAGACCCAGTACTTC
TRBD1	once	TRBV7-2	15	TRBJ2-1	CASSRDRGPYNEQFF	TGTGCCAGCAGCCGTGACAGGGGACCCTACAATGAGCAGTTCTTC
TRBD2	once	TRBV28	16	TRBJ2-5	CASSLAGGLWRETQYF	TGTGCCAGCAGTTTAGCGGGAGGATTGTGGCGAGAGACCCAGTACTTC
TRBD2	.	TRBV10-3	15	TRBJ2-3	CAIRGAREITDTQYF	TGTGCCATCAGAGGGGCGCGGGAGATAACAGATACGCAGTATTTT
TRBD2	few	TRBV19	13	TRBJ2-7	CARGLAGGYEQYF	TGTGCCAGGGGACTAGCGGGGGGCTACGAGCAGTACTTC
.	.	TRBV18	12	TRBJ2-7	CASSLTGYEQYF	TGTGCCAGCTCACTTACAGGCTACGAGCAGTACTTC
.	.	TRBV6-5	14	TRBJ1-1	CASSYQGKGTEAFF	TGTGCCAGCAGTTACCAGGGCAAGGGCACTGAAGCTTTCTTT
.	.	TRBV6-5	14	TRBJ2-7	CASAGQITTYEQYF	TGTGCCAGCGCCGGACAGATCACCACCTACGAGCAGTACTTC
.	.	TRBV2	15	TRBJ1-6	CASSETLAGNSPLHF	TGTGCCAGCAGTGAGACGTTGGCGGGGAATTCACCCCTCCACTTT
.	.	TRBV5-6	16	TRBJ2-1	CASNLLEGVGYNEQFF	TGTGCCAGCAATCTCCTCGAGGGTGTGGGGTACAATGAGCAGTTCTTC
TRBD2	few	TRBV7-9	11	TRBJ2-6	CAAAGTNVLTF	TGTGCCGCAGCGGGGACCAACGTCCTGACTTTC
.	few	TRBV5-1	13	TRBJ1-4	CASSRGANEKLFF	TGCGCCAGTAGTCGGGGAGCTAATGAAAAACTGTTTTTT
.	.	TRBV19	14	TRBJ1-1	CASNTPGAGTEAFF	TGTGCCAGTAACACACCAGGGGCCGGCACTGAAGCTTTCTTT
.	.	TRBV2	14	TRBJ1-4	CASSESGYGEKLFF	TGTGCCAGCAGTGAGTCGGGTTACGGTGAAAAACTGTTTTTT
TRBD1	.	TRBV28	15	TRBJ2-3	CASSETGSPTDTQYF	TGTGCCAGCAGTGAGACAGGGAGCCCCACAGATACGCAGTATTTT
TRBD1	.	TRBV4-1	14	TRBJ2-7	CASSRDRVSYEQYF	TGCGCCAGCAGCCGCGACAGGGTATCCTACGAGCAGTACTTC
.	few	TRBV27	12	TRBJ1-1	CASSFRGSEAFF	TGTGCCAGCAGTTTTCGGGGATCTGAAGCTTTCTTT
.	.	TRBV10-3	13	TRBJ1-4	CATRQPPREKLFF	TGTGCCACCCGACAGCCCCCGAGGGAAAAACTGTTTTTT
.	.	TRBV10-3	11	TRBJ2-7	CATQQTDEQYF	TGTGCCACCCAACAGACCGACGAGCAGTACTTC
.	.	TRBV7-2	15	TRBJ2-5	CASSLVARTGETQYF	TGTGCCAGCAGCTTAGTTGCCCGGACGGGGGAGACCCAGTACTTC
.	.	TRBV2	15	TRBJ1-1	CASSPVGGESGEAFF	TGTGCCAGCAGTCCAGTCGGGGGGGAATCAGGTGAAGCTTTCTTT
TRBD1	.	TRBV2	15	TRBJ2-7	CASRGGDRALYEQYF	TGTGCCAGCAGAGGGGGGGACAGGGCCCTCTACGAGCAGTACTTC
.	.	TRBV28	12	TRBJ2-5	CASTHLLGTQYF	TGTGCCAGCACTCACTTGCTTGGGACCCAGTACTTC